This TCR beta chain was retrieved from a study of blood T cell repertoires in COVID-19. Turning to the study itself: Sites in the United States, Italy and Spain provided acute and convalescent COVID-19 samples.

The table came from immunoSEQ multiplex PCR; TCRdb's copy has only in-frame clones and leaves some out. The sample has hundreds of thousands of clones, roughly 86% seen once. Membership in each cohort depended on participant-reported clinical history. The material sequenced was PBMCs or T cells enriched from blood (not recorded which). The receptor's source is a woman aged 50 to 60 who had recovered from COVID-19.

The CDR3 sequence: CASSQTTGDNTEAFF. For the CDR3, the DNA is TGTGCCAGCTCACAAACGACAGGGGATAACACTGAAGCTTTCTTT. The V and J genes are TRBV18 and TRBJ1-1; 8 positions match TRBD1. Germline lookup yields CDR1 KGHSH and CDR2 LQKENI. Trimming cost V 4 bases and J 2 bases; bases outside gene matches: 6. The CDR3 is 15 amino acids.